This T cell receptor (beta chain) was identified in a study of blood T cells in healthy people across ages. The CDR3 runs 14 residues. In germline, CDR1 is SGHTA, CDR2 FQGNSA. A J-beta primer mix and a sample-barcoded 5' primer were used in a second PCR of about 7 to 12 cycles. Tagging of each cDNA molecule was performed by a template-switch adaptor with 12 random nucleotides. TCRdb analysed the 5' RACE reads with MiXCR anew, one entry per CDR3 protein. Here the sample spans some 1.6 million distinct CDR3 sequences, 30% to 40% being singletons. Of note for this clonotype: One junction end does not reproduce the germline sequence, and a read error may be involved.

The chain couples TRBV7-2 to TRBJ2-3; D is uncertain. The sequenced sample was blood. The sequence came from a woman aged 25 to 39 in good health. In DNA, the CDR3 is TGTGCCAGCATCTTAATTGTCTCTACAGATACGCAGTATTTT. It is translated as CASILIVSTDTQYF.